This T cell receptor (beta chain) comes out of a study of CD8+CD57+ T cells in acquired aplastic anemia (dated by TCRdb to the late 2010s). General notes on the study: Extracted DNA from sorted CD4+ and CD8+ cells averaged around 3.2 ug, ranging from roughly 0.17 to 30 ug. CD8+CD57+ expansion was defined as frequency above the mean frequency observed in healthy subjects. What the study reported, not specific to this receptor: Although 25 to 30 CD8+ CDR3 sequences were shared by patients and controls, these sequences appeared highly expressed in patients and within the immunodominant clones of patients. No significant difference in CD8+ Simpson's diversity was found between patients and healthy controls (P=0.060).

Patients chosen for sequencing had shown expansion of CD8+CD57+ cells by flow cytometry. Every patient had severe acquired aplastic anemia, diagnosed using the International Study of Aplastic Anemia and Agranulocytosis and Camitta criteria. Patients had received no therapy at the time of blood sampling. The study deep-sequenced TCR repertoires of sorted CD4+ and CD8+ blood T cells from severe aplastic anemia patients and healthy subjects. Patients were enrolled under clinicaltrials.gov protocols 00001620, 01623167, 00001397, 00071045, 00081523 and 00961064 in the USA. Ficoll-Paque density gradient centrifugation was used to isolate peripheral blood mononuclear cells. CD4+ and CD8+ T cells were sorted by FACS or magnetic beads before DNA extraction. Genomic DNA served as template for TCR beta VDJ combination and CDR3 sequence profiling. TCR repertoire sequencing was run on an Illumina HiSeq 2000. In the source study's methods: Repertoire assessment relied on Simpson's diversity index, CDR3 size and DJ length profiles, and TRBV/TRBJ rearrangement plots. The most abundant DNA sequence in the deep sequencing data was defined as the immunodominant clone. CDR3 amino acid sequences were checked for sharing across subjects and were also compared against the VDJdb database and published repertoires. TCRdb redid the processing of the public reads, applying fastp at Q25 and MiXCR, and retained in-frame beta chains. Rows are unified per CDR3 protein, each entry keeping the most common DNA and genes. TCRdb's processing, not the study's, gives the V and J calls here. Recorded for this sample are more than 150,000 distinct CDR3 sequences; about half of them occurred a single time. The ten largest clones capture about 1.8% of the sample.

Many counts were recorded for this clonotype. The target of this receptor is not known. Base qualities are not provided; no much larger clone lies one nucleotide away. A distance of 13 bases separates the germline ends of V and J, which lose 6 bases and 5 bases respectively. Including the terminal cysteine and phenylalanine, the CDR3 comprises 14 residues. Here the CDR3 DNA is all that survives: 42 bases in frame from base 1. Material for sequencing was sorted CD4+, CD8+, or CD8+CD57+ T cells (not recorded which) from PBMCs. Recombination connected TRBV12-3 or TRBV12-4 to TRBJ2-2; TRBD1 is perhaps the D gene, given 6 matching bases. The receptor comes from a human donor with aplastic anemia. This receptor carries the CDR3 CASSQVQGTGELFF. The sequenced DNA is TGTGCCAGCAGCCAGGTTCAGGGGACCGGGGAGCTGTTTTTT.